The TCR beta chain described here comes from a study of glioma-infiltrating T cells. Losses at the gene ends were 2 bases for V and 4 bases for J; bases not matched to a gene: 2. CDR1 is MDHEN and CDR2 is SYDVKM in the germline V gene. The CDR3 is 14 residues long. This clonotype was detected ten times or more. TCR alpha and beta CDR3 regions were amplified from RNA using iRepertoire nested multiplex PCR. Tissue mRNA or PBMC total RNA, roughly 100-400 ng, went into one-step reverse transcription and amplification. TCRdb re-derived calls from the multiplex PCR reads in MiXCR, one entry per CDR3 protein. The table has under 200,000 distinct CDR3 sequences, 43% seen once.

This chain links TRBV28 with TRBJ1-1; 9 bases fit TRBD1. The material sequenced was glioma tissue, nonneoplastic brain tissue, or PBMCs (not recorded which). This clonotype originated in a human donor with low-grade glioma or glioblastoma, undergoing nonglioma brain surgery, or in good health (not recorded which). The CDR3 DNA reads as TGTGCCAGCAGTTTACGACAGGGGGGCACTGAAGCTTTCTTT. It is translated as CASSLRQGGTEAFF.